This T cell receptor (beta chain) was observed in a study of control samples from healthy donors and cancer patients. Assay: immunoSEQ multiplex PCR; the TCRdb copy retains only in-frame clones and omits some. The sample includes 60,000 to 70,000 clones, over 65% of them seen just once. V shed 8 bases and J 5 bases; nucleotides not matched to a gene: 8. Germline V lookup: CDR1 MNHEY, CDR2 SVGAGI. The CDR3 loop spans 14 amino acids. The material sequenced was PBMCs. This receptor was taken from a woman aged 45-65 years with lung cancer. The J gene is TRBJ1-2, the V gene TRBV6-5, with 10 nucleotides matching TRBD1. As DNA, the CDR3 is TGTGCCAGCGCCCTCGGACAGGGGGGTTATGGCTACACCTTC. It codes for CASALGQGGYGYTF.